This T cell receptor (beta chain) was observed in a study of Graves' ophthalmopathy and Graves' hyperthyroidism. This clonotype was detected ten times or more. Amplification targeted the TCR beta CDR3 regions, with RNA transcripts as the source material. RT-PCR in the first round used HTBI primers; a second-round multiplex PCR followed. TCRdb reprocessed the multiplex PCR reads with MiXCR, giving one entry per CDR3 protein. The data contain 680,000 or so distinct CDR3 sequences, 22% of them singletons. The CDR3 contains 14 residues. V was trimmed by 1 base and J by 1 base, leaving 6 bases between them.

Sequenced material: peripheral blood. V usage is TRBV12-3 or TRBV12-4 and J usage is TRBJ2-3; D gene unclear. This TCR was sampled from a woman between 18 and 29 years old with stable Graves' hyperthyroidism. Some clones in this sample may be carry-over from other donors' samples. The CDR3 DNA reads as TGTGCCAGCAGTTTAGTCTCGCGCACAGATACGCAGTATTTT. Residues: CASSLVSRTDTQYF.